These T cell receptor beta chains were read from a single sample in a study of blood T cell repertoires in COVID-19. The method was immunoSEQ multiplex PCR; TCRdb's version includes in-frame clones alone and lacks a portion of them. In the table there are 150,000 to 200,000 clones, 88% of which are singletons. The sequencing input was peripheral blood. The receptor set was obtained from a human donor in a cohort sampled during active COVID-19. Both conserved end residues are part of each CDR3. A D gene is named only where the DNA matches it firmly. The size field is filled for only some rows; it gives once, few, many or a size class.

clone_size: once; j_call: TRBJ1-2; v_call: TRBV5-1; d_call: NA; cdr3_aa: CASSLDPDSANGYTF; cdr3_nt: TGCGCCAGCAGCTTGGATCCGGACAGTGCAAATGGCTACACCTTC
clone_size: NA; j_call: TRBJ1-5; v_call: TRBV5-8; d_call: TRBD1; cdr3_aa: CASSLAGGHQPQHF; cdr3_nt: TGTGCCAGCAGCTTGGCAGGGGGTCATCAGCCCCAGCATTTT
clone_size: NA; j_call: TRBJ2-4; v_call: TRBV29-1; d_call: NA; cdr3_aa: CSVVLGQNKNIQYF; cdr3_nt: TGCAGCGTTGTTTTAGGACAAAATAAAAACATTCAGTACTTC
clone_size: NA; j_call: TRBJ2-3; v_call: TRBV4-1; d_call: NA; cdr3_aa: CASSQAVPSKTDTQYF; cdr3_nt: TGCGCCAGCAGCCAAGCGGTTCCTAGCAAGACAGATACGCAGTATTTT
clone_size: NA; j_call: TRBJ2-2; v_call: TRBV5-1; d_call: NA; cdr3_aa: CASSSTDSGTGELFF; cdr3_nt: TGCGCCAGCAGCTCCACAGACAGTGGCACCGGGGAGCTGTTTTTT
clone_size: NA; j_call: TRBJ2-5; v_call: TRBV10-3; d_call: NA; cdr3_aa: CAISPTGRETQYF; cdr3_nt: TGTGCCATCAGCCCCACAGGGCGAGAGACCCAGTACTTC
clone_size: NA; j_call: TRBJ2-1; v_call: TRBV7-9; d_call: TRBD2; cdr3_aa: CASSSRGVLYNEQFF; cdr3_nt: TGTGCCAGCAGCTCACGGGGGGTACTCTACAATGAGCAGTTCTTC
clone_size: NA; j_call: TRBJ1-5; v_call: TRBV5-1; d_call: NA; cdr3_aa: CASSLTGNQPQHF; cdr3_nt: TGCGCCAGCAGCTTGACGGGGAATCAGCCCCAGCATTTT
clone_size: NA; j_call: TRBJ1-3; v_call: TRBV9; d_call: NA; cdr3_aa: CASSVEGVGAGNTIYF; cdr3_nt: TGTGCCAGCAGCGTGGAAGGTGTAGGGGCTGGAAACACCATATATTTT
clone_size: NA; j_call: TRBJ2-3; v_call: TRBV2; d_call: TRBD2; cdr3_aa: CASSGSFGTSVADTQYF; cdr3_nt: TGTGCCAGCAGTGGTTCATTCGGGACTAGCGTTGCAGATACGCAGTATTTT
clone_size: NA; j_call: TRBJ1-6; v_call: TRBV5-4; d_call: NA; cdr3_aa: CASSLEIGNSPLHF; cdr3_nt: TGTGCCAGCAGCTTGGAGATCGGTAATTCACCCCTCCACTTT
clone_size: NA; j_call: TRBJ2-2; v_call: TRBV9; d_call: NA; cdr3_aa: CATGRRPAAGELFF; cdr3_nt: TGTGCCACTGGGCGAAGGCCCGCTGCCGGGGAGCTGTTTTTT
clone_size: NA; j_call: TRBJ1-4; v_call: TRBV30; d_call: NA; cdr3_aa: CAWSEGGLWEKLFF; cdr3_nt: TGTGCCTGGAGTGAGGGGGGGCTCTGGGAAAAACTGTTTTTT
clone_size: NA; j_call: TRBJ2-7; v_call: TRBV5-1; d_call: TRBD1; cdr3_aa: CASSPGQGISYEQYF; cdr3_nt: TGCGCCAGCAGCCCGGGACAGGGGATCTCCTACGAGCAGTACTTC
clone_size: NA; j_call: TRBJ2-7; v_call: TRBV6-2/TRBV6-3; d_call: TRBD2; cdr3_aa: CASSYSSGVYEQYF; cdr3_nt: TGTGCCAGCAGTTACTCCAGCGGGGTTTACGAGCAGTACTTC
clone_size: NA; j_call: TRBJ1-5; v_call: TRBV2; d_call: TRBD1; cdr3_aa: CASSDTGAQPQHF; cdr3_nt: TGTGCCAGCAGTGATACAGGGGCTCAGCCCCAGCATTTT
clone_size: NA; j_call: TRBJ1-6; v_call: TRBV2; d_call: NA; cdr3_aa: CASSEVGSYNSPLHF; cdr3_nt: TGTGCCAGCAGTGAGGTCGGCTCCTATAATTCACCCCTCCACTTT
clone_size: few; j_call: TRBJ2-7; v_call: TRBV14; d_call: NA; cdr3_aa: CASSHFPLLPSDYEQYF; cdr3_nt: TGTGCCAGCAGCCATTTCCCGTTACTACCGTCTGACTACGAGCAGTACTTC
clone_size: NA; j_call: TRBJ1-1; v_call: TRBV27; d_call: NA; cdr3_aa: CASSLSRGSTTEAFF; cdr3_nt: TGTGCCAGCAGTTTATCGAGGGGGTCGACCACTGAAGCTTTCTTT
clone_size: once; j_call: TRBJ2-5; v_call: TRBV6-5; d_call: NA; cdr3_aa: CASTEPRDFQKTQYF; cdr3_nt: TGTGCCAGCACGGAACCCAGGGATTTCCAGAAGACCCAGTACTTC
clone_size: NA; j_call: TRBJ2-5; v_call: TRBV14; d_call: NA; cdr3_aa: CASSQTEIWEETQYF; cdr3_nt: TGTGCCAGCAGCCAGACAGAAATTTGGGAAGAGACCCAGTACTTC
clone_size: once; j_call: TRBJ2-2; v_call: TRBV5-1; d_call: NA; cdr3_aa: CASSLPGTGELFF; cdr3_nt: TGCGCCAGCAGCTTGCCCGGCACCGGGGAGCTGTTTTTT
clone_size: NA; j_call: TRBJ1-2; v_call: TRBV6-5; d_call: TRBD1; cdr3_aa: CASHRGPQANYGYTF; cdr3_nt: TGTGCCAGCCACAGGGGACCGCAAGCTAACTATGGCTACACCTTC